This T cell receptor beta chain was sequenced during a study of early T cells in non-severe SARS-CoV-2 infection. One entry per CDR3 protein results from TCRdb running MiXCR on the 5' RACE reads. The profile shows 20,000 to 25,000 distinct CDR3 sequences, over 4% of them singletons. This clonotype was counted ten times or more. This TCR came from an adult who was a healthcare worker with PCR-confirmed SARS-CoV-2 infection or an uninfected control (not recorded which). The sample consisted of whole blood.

CDR3 amino acids: CASSLGGAQNTEAFF. CDR3 DNA: TGTGCCAGCAGTTTAGGGGGGGCACAGAACACTGAAGCTTTCTTT. V is TRBV12-3 or TRBV12-4 and J is TRBJ1-1; D is possibly TRBD1 (6 bases). The V end lost 1 base, the J end lost 1 base, and 10 bases lay between the germline ends. This CDR3 has 15 residues.